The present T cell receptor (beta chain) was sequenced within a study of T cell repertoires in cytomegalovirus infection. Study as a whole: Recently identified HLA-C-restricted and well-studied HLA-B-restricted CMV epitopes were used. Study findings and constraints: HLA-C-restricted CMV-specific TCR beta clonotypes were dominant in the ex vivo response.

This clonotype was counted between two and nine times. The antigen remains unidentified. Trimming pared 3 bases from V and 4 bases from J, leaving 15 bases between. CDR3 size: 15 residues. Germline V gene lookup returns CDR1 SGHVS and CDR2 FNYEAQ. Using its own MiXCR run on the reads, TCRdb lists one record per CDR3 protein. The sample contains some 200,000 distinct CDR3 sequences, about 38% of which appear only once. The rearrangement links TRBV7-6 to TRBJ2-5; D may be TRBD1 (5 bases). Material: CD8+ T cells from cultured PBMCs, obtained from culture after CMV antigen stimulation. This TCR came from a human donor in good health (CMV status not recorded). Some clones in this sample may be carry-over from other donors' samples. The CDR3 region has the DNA TGTGCCAGCAGCTTTCTCAGGGTGGGGCGAGAGACCCAGTACTTC. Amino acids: CASSFLRVGRETQYF.